This TCR beta chain was observed in a study of blood T cell repertoires in COVID-19. Overall study: The United States, Italy and Spain were the sources of the acute and convalescent COVID-19 samples.

The CDR3 is 14 amino acids. From germline, CDR1 is SGHTA and CDR2 FQGNSA. Per the authors' pipeline: Amplification of reference gene primers was used by the study to estimate nucleated cell counts. Profiled with immunoSEQ multiplex PCR; TCRdb holds only in-frame clones, not every one. V and J calls and clone size are given by that table; D and trimming were obtained from the DNA. The table has hundreds of thousands of clones, roughly 89% seen once. With regard to this clone: An end of the junction differs from the germline gene, which may be a read error.

The TCR sequence derives from a woman aged 45-65 years with COVID-19, enrolled during active disease. The sample consisted of peripheral blood. The rearrangement links TRBV7-2 to TRBJ2-7; 7 bases align to TRBD1. CDR3 loop: CASSLNRQGQSPSF. The CDR3 DNA follows: TGTGCCAGCAGCTTAAATCGCCAGGGACAGTCACCTTCCTTC. Filled out from reference TRBV7-2 and TRBJ2-7, the complete variable domain reads GAGVSQSPSNKVTEKGKDVELRCDPISGHTALYWYRQSLGQGLEFLIYFQGNSAPDKSGLPSDRFSAERTGGSVSTLTIQRTQQEDSAVYLCASSLNRQGQSPSFGPGTRLTVT.